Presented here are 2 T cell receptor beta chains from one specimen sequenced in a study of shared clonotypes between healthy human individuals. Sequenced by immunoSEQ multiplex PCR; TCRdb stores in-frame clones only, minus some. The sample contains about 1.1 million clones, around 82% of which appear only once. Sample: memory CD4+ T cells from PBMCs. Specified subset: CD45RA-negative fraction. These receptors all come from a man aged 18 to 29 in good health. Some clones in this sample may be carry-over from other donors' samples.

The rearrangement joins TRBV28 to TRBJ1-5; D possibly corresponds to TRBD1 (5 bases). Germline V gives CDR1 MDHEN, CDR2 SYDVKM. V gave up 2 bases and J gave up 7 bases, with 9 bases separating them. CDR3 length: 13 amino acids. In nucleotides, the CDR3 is TGTGCCAGCAGTTTAGGAGGGGCCCAGCCCCAGCATTTT. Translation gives CASSLGGAQPQHF. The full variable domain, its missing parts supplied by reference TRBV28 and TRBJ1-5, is DVKVTQSSRYLVKRTGEKVFLECVQDMDHENMFWYRQDPGLGLRLIYFSYDVKMKEKGDIPEGYSVSREKKERFSLILESASTNQTSMYLCASSLGGAQPQHFGDGTRLSIL.

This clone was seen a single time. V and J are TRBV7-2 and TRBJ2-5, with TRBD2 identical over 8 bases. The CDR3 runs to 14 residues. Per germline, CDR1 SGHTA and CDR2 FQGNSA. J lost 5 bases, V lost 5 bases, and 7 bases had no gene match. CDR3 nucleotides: TGTGCCAGCAGCCCCCGGGGGGGCCGGGAGACCCAGTACTTC. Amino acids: CASSPRGGRETQYF.